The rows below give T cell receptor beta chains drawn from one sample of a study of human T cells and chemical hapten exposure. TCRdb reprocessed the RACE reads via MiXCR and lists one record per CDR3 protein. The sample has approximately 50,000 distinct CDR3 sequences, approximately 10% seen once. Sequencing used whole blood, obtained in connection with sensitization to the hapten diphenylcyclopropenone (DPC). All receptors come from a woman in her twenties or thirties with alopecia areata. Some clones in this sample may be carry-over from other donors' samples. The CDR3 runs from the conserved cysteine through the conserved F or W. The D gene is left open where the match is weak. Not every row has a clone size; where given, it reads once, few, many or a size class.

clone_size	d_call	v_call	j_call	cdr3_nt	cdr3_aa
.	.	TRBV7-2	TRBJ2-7	TGTGCCAGCAGCCTCAGCGGGCGGCCCTACGAGCAGTACTTC	CASSLSGRPYEQYF
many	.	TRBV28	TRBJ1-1	TGTGCCAGCAGTTTAACGACAGGTGAAGCTTTCTTT	CASSLTTGEAFF
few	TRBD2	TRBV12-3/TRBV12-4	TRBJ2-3	TGTGCCAGCCTGGGACTAGCGGGGGGCCGTCACAGCACAGATACGCAGTATTTT	CASLGLAGGRHSTDTQYF
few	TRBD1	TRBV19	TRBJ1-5	TGTGCCAGTAGTAATCTGGCCCGGTACAGGGGGCAACATCAGCCCCAGCATTTT	CASSNLARYRGQHQPQHF
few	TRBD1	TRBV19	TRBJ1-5	TGTGCCAGTAGTATACCGGGACAGGGTGGGAATCAGCCCCAGCATTTT	CASSIPGQGGNQPQHF
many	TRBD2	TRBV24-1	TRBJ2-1	TGTGCCACCAGTGATTTGTCTGGCGGGGGAGCCTACAATGAGCAGTTCTTC	CATSDLSGGGAYNEQFF
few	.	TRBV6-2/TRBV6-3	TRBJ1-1	TGTGCCAGCAGATCGACAGTGGGCACTGAAGCTTTCTTT	CASRSTVGTEAFF
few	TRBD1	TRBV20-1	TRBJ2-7	TGCAGTGCCTCGGACAGGGGGCTGTACGAGCAGTACTTC	CSASDRGLYEQYF
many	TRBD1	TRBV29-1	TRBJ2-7	TGCAGCGTTAATGGACAGGGAAACGAGCAGTACTTC	CSVNGQGNEQYF
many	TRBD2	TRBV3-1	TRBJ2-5	TGTGCCAGCAGCCCCCGTGGGCTAGCGGGGGGACGACAAGAGACCCAGTACTTC	CASSPRGLAGGRQETQYF
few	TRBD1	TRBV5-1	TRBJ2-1	TGCGCCAGCAGTGGGGACAGTTGGGTAAATGAGCAGTTCTTC	CASSGDSWVNEQFF
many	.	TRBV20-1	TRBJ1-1	TGCAGTGCTGAGATACCGAACACTGAAGCTTTCTTT	CSAEIPNTEAFF
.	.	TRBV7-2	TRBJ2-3	TGTGCCAGCAGACCGACCGGGGAAGTTTCCGATACGCAGTATTTT	CASRPTGEVSDTQYF